The TCR beta chain described here comes from a study of cytomegalovirus exposure and HLA in healthy donors. Overall study findings and caveats: HLA alleles showed associations with about 17,000 TCR beta sequences in a later analysis, at a 0.05 false discovery rate. Versus the roughly 670-donor mean, an Asian-associated ancestry cluster reportedly showed fewer N-insertions in a later analysis. It was only CMV serostatus that was available as immune exposure information.

In regard to this clone: Its matching antigen is unknown.

CDR1 is MNHEY, CDR2 SMNVEV, per germline (reference sequence). Trimming stripped 7 bases from V and 0 bases from J, with 15 bases between. The CDR3 totals 16 residues. Both 60 Vbeta primers and 13 Jbeta primers went into the PCR. Clones were sequenced by immunoSEQ multiplex PCR, and TCRdb holds only the in-frame ones, with some missing. The table includes some 170,000 clones, around 80% detected once. The sequence was collected from a man aged 18 to 29 in good health and CMV-seropositive. The chain has TRBV27 and TRBJ2-2; TRBD1 might be the D (6 bases). Sequences were obtained from PBMCs. CDR3 sequence reads: CASTPTGTPNTGELFF. The CDR3 region has the DNA TGTGCCAGCACCCCGACTGGGACACCGAACACCGGGGAGCTGTTTTTT.